This T cell receptor (beta chain) was recorded in a study of OX40 agonist ivuxolimab in advanced cancers. V gave up 1 base and J gave up 0 bases; unmatched junction bases: 4. The CDR3 totals 16 residues. CDR1 SGHRS and CDR2 YFSETQ come from the germline V gene. Repertoires were generated with immunoSEQ multiplex PCR, while TCRdb's copy carries only in-frame clones and drops some. Seen here are tens of thousands of clones, 85% to 90% observed once, and the top ten hold around 1.6%. About this clone itself: Its antigen remains unknown.

Study-level findings and limits: Compared with CD4+, CD8+ T cells on average had more expanded clones.

With baseline, cycle 4 day 1, and cycle 7 day 1 as timepoints, blood was sampled. The V and J genes are TRBV5-1 and TRBJ2-4; 7 positions match TRBD2. The specimen comprised CD4+ or CD8+ T cells sorted from blood, sampled in a trial of the OX40 agonist ivuxolimab. The clonotype originates from an adult with an advanced solid tumor such as melanoma, head and neck, liver or kidney cancer. The CDR3: CASSLMLAAAKNIQYF. The CDR3 nucleotides read TGCGCCAGCAGCTTGATGCTAGCGGCAGCCAAAAACATTCAGTACTTC.